Listed here are 3 T cell receptor beta chains from one sample, sequenced in a study of T cells in tumors after PD-1 blockade. Data came from immunoSEQ multiplex PCR; TCRdb stores just in-frame clones and leaves some out. The sample holds more than 40,000 clones, 65% to 80% seen once. This sample comprised PBMCs, obtained before anti-PD-1 therapy. The origin of the receptors is a human donor with advanced basal cell or squamous cell carcinoma (not recorded which).

The V gene is TRBV7-6, the J gene TRBJ1-1; weak D call: TRBD1 (5 bases). This CDR3 spans 15 amino acids. Trimming shortened V by 3 bases and J by 6 bases, and 17 bases separated the two germline ends. Germline CDR1 is SGHVS and CDR2 is FNYEAQ. The CDR3 coding sequence is TGTGCCAGCAGCTTCAAAAATCGGGGCATAGCTGAAGCTTTCTTT. This sequence encodes CASSFKNRGIAEAFF.

V usage is TRBV5-5 and J usage is TRBJ1-4, with no clear D. This CDR3 has 16 residues. Germline CDR1 and CDR2: SGHKS and YYEKEE (reference sequence). Trimming removed 1 base at V and 5 bases at J, with 15 bases between. The CDR3 sequence: CASSLRGSARNEKLFF. In DNA, the CDR3 is TGTGCCAGCAGCTTGCGAGGTAGCGCCAGAAATGAAAAACTGTTTTTT.

Within the sample, this clone is medium-sized. The V call is TRBV28, the J call TRBJ2-2; D is unclear. V lost 3 bases and J lost 5, with 7 bases in between. There are 13 residues in the CDR3. Per germline, CDR1 MDHEN and CDR2 SYDVKM. This CDR3 reads CASSFAVTGELFF. The CDR3 DNA follows: TGTGCCAGCAGTTTTGCAGTAACCGGGGAGCTGTTTTTT.